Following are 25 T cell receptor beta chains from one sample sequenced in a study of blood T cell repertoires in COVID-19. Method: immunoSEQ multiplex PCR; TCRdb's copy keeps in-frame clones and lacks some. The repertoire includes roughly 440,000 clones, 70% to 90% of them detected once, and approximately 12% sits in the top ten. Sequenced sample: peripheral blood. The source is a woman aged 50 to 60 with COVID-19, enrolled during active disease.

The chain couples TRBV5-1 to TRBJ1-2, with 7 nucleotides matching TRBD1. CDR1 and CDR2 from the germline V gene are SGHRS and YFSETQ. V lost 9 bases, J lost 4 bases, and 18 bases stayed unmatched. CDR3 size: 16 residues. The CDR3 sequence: CATSSAPMDRIYGYTF. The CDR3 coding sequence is TGCGCCACTTCGAGTGCCCCCATGGACAGGATCTATGGCTACACCTTC. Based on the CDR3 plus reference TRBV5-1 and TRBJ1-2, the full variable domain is KAGVTQTPRYLIKTRGQQVTLSCSPISGHRSVSWYQQTPGQGLQFLFEYFSETQRNKGNFPGRFSGRQFSNSRSEMNVSTLELGDSALYLCATSSAPMDRIYGYTFGSGTRLTVV.

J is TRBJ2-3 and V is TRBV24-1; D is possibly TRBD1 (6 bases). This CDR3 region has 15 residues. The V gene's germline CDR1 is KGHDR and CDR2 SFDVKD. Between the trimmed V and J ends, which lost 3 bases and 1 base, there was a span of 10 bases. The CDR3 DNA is TGTGCCACCAGTGATGACAGGCGGGGCACAGATACGCAGTATTTT. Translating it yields CATSDDRRGTDTQYF.

The chain's CDR3 is CSADPDRADYYGYTF. CDR3 bases: TGCAGCGCCGATCCGGACAGGGCGGATTACTATGGCTACACCTTC. The J gene is TRBJ1-2, the V gene TRBV29-1, with 8 nucleotides matching TRBD1. Unmatched junction bases numbered 13, after V lost 7 bases and J lost 3 bases. The CDR3 sequence is 15 residues long. Germline V gene data show CDR1 as SQVTM and CDR2 as ANQGSEA.

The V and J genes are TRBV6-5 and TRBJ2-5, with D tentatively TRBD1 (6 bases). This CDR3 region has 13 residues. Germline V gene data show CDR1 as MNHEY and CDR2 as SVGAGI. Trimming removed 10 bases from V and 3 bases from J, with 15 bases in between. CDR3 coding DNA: TGTGCCACCTCCTGGTCAGGGGAAGAGACCCAGTACTTC. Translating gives CATSWSGEETQYF.

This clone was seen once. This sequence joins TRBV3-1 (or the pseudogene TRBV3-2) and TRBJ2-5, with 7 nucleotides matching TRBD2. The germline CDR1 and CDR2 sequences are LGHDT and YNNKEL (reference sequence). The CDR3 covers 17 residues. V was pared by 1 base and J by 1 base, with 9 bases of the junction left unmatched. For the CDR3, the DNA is TGTGCCAGCAGCCAAGCCTACCGGGACTACCGCCAAGAGACCCAGTACTTC. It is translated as CASSQAYRDYRQETQYF.

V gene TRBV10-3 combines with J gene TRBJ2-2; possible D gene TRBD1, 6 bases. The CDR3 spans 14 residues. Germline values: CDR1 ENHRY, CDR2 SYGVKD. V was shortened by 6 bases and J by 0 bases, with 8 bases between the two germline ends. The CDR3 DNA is TGTGCCATCAGACAGGGAGCGAACACCGGGGAGCTGTTTTTT. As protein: CAIRQGANTGELFF.

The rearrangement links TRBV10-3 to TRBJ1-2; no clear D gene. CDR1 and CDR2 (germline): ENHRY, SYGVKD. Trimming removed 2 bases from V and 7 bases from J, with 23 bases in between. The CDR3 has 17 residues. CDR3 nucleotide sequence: TGTGCCATCAGTGAGGATTTAAGTTTTTCCTCCTCGCGTGGCTACACCTTC. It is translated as CAISEDLSFSSSRGYTF.

The DNA for the CDR3 is TGTGCCAGCAGTGTGTTGGTCGTGACTCCGACCTACGAGCAGTACTTC. Its protein is CASSVLVVTPTYEQYF. The gene calls are TRBV6-1 and TRBJ2-7; no clear D gene. Germline assignment: CDR1 MNHNS and CDR2 SASEGT. This CDR3 comprises 16 residues. V shed 4 bases and J shed 2 bases, with 18 bases lying between them.

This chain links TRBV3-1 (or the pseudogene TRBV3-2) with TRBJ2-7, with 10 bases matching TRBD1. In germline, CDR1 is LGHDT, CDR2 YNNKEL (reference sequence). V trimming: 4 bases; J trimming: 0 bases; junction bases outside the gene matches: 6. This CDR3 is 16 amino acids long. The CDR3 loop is CASSRGTGEISYEQYF. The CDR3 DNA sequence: TGTGCCAGCAGCCGCGGGACAGGGGAGATCTCCTACGAGCAGTACTTC.

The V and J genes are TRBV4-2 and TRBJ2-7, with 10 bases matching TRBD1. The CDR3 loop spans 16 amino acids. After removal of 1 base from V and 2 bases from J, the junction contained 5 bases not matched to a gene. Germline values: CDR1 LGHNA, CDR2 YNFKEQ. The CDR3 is CASSQAGTGATYEQYF. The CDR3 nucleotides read TGTGCCAGCAGCCAAGCTGGGACAGGGGCGACCTACGAGCAGTACTTC.

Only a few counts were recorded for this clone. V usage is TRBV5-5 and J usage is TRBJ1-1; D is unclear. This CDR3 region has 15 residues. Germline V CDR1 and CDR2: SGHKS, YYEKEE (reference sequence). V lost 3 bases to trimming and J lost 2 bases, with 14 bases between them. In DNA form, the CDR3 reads TGTGCCAGCAGCTCGAGACTGATCCCTAACACTGAAGCTTTCTTT. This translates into CASSSRLIPNTEAFF. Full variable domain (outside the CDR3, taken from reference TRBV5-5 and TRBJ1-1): DAGVTQSPTHLIKTRGQQVTLRCSPISGHKSVSWYQQVLGQGPQFIFQYYEKEERGRGNFPDRFSARQFPNYSSELNVNALLLGDSALYLCASSSRLIPNTEAFFGQGTRLTVV.

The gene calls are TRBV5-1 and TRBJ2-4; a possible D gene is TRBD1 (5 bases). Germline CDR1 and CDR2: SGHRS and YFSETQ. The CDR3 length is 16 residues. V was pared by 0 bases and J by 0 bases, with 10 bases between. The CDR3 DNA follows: TGCGCCAGCAGCTTGGCGGACACCCTAGCCAAAAACATTCAGTACTTC. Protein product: CASSLADTLAKNIQYF.

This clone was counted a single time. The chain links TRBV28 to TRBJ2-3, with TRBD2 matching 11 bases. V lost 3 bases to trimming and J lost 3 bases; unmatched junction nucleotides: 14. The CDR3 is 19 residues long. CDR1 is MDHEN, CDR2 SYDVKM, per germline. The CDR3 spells CASSFGSYSGGGSTDTQYF. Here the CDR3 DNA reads TGTGCCAGCAGTTTCGGAAGTTATAGCGGGGGGGGATCGACAGATACGCAGTATTTT.

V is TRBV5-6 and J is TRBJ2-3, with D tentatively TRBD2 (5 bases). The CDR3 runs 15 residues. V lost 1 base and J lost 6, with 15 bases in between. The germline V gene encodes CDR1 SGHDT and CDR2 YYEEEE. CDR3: CASSLFIAGPDTQYF. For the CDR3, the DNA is TGTGCCAGCAGCTTGTTTATTGCGGGTCCTGATACGCAGTATTTT.

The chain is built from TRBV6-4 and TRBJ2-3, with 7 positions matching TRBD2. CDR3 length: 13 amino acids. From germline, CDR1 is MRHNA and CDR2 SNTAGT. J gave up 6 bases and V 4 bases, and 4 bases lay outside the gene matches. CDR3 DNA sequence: TGTGCCAGCAGTGGCCGGGGAGGGGATACGCAGTATTTT. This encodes CASSGRGGDTQYF.

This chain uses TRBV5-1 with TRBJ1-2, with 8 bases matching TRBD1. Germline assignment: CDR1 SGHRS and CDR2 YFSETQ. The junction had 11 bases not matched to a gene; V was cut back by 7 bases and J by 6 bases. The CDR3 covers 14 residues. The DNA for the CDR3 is TGCGCCAGCGGGGAGCAGGGGGCGCGGAATGGCTACACCTTC. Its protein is CASGEQGARNGYTF.

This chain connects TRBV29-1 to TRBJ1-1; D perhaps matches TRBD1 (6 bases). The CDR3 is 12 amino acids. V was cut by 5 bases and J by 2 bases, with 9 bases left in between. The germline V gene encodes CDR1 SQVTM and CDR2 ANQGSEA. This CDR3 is CSVTGRNTEAFF. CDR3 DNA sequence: TGCAGCGTTACAGGGAGAAACACTGAAGCTTTCTTT.

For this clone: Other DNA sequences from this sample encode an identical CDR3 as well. CDR3 protein: CASSSAYEQYF. The CDR3 region has the DNA TGTGCCAGCAGTTCCGCGTACGAGCAGTACTTC. The rearrangement uses TRBV6-5 and TRBJ2-7; D is uncertain. The CDR3 contains 11 residues. Germline V gene lookup returns CDR1 MNHEY and CDR2 SVGAGI. The ends were cut back, 4 bases at V and 4 bases at J, with 5 bases in the middle.

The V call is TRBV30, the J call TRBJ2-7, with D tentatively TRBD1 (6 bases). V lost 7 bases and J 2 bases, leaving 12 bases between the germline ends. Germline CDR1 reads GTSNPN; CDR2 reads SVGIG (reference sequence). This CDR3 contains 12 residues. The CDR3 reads CASIRGTYEQYF. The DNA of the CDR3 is TGTGCCTCAATCAGGGGAACCTACGAGCAGTACTTC.

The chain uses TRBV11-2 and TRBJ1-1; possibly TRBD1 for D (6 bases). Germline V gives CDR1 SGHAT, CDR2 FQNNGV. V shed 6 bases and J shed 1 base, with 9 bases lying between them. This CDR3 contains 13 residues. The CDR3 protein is CASRKTGNTEAFF. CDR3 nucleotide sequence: TGTGCCAGCAGAAAGACAGGGAACACTGAAGCTTTCTTT.

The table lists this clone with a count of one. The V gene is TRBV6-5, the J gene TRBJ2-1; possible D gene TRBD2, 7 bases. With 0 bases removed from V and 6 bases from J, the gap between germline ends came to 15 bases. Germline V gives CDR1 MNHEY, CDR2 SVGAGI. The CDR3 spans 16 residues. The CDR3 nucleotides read TGTGCCAGCAGTTACTCGATGGGGGGGGCCCTCAATGAGCAGTTCTTC. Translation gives CASSYSMGGALNEQFF.

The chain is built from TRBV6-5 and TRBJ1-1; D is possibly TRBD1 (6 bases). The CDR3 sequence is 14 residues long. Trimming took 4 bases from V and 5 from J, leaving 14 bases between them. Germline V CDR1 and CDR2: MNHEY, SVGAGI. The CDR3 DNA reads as TGTGCCAGCAGTTCACCAGGGGATGTTACTGAAGCTTTCTTT. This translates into CASSSPGDVTEAFF.

Written as DNA, the CDR3 is TGTGCCCCTCAGAAGGACGAGAGGGTCTCCTACGAGCAGTACTTC. Encoded protein: CAPQKDERVSYEQYF. The rearrangement joins TRBV24-1 to TRBJ2-7; possible D gene TRBD2, 5 bases. Germline CDR1 and CDR2: KGHDR and SFDVKD. CDR3 size: 15 residues. V lost 12 bases and J 0 bases, leaving 20 bases between the germline ends.

The DNA for the CDR3 is TGTGCCAGCAGCCGTCCGACAGGTGACACTGAAGCTTTCTTT. It encodes CASSRPTGDTEAFF. The V gene is TRBV5-6, the J gene TRBJ1-1; TRBD1 is a possible D gene (6 bases). CDR1 and CDR2 (germline): SGHDT, YYEEEE. Trimming pared 4 bases from V and 3 bases from J, leaving 13 bases between. This CDR3 spans 14 amino acids. Full variable domain (remainder filled in from reference TRBV5-6 and TRBJ1-1): DAGVTQSPTHLIKTRGQQVTLRCSPKSGHDTVSWYQQALGQGPQFIFQYYEEEERQRGNFPDRFSGHQFPNYSSELNVNALLLGDSALYLCASSRPTGDTEAFFGQGTRLTVV.

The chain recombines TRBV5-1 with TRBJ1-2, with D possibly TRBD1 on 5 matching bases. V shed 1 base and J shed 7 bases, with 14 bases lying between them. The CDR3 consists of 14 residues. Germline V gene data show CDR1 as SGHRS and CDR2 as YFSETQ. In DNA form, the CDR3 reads TGCGCCAGCAGCTTGTTGGGGCCATCATCTGGCTACACCTTC. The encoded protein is CASSLLGPSSGYTF.